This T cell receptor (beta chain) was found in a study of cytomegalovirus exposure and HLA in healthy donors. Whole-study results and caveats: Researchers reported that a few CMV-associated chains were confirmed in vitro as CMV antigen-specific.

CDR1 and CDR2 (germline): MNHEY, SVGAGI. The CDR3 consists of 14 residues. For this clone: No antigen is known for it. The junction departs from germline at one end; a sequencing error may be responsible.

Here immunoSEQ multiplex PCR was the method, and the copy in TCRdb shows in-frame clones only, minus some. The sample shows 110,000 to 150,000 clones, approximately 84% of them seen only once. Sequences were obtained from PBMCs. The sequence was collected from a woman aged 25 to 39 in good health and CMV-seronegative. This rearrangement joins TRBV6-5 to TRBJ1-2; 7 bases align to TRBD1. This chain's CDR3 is CASSSDRDNSGYTF. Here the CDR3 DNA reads TGTGCCAGCAGTTCCGACAGGGACAACTCTGGCTACACCTTC.